These 8 T cell receptor beta chains were sequenced from one sample in a study of regulatory dendritic cells for organ transplantation. Some clones are missing from TCRdb's copy, which holds only in-frame ones; the method was immunoSEQ multiplex PCR. This sample has just under 30,000 clones, with 75% to 80% found just once. Specimen: memory CD4+ T cells from blood. The subset was: CD45RO+ memory T cells. All receptors derive from a human donor in good health.

The chain links TRBV6-1 to TRBJ2-1, with D maybe TRBD2 (6 bases). Germline V CDR1 and CDR2: MNHNS, SASEGT. The CDR3 sequence is 14 residues long. V lost 7 bases to trimming and J lost 2 bases, with 12 bases between them. CDR3 bases: TGTGCCAGCATCCCTAGCGATGCCTACAATGAGCAGTTCTTC. As protein: CASIPSDAYNEQFF.

The V call is TRBV6-6, the J call TRBJ2-5; D not certain. The CDR3 spans 12 residues. V was trimmed by 9 bases and J by 0 bases, leaving 8 bases between them. Germline lookup yields CDR1 MNHNY and CDR2 SVGAGI (reference sequence). DNA for the CDR3: TGTGCCAGTTTACAGTACCAAGAGACCCAGTACTTC. Translated: CASLQYQETQYF.

The chain recombines TRBV7-8 with TRBJ2-1, with 11 bases matching TRBD2. The CDR3 length is 17 residues. The V gene end was trimmed by 4 bases and the J gene end by 9 bases; junction bases not matched to a gene: 14. The germline V gene encodes CDR1 SGHVS and CDR2 FQNEAQ. CDR3 in amino acids: CASSSLGSGRALFEQFF. The CDR3 nucleotides are TGTGCCAGCAGCTCCTTGGGTAGCGGGAGGGCCCTTTTTGAGCAGTTCTTC.

The chain combines TRBV7-9 with TRBJ2-3; 13 nucleotides align to TRBD2. Germline CDR1 SEHNR, CDR2 FQNEAQ (reference sequence). V lost 1 base to trimming and J lost 5 bases; unmatched junction nucleotides: 6. The CDR3 contains 17 residues. CDR3: CASSLGTSGGAGDTQYF. The CDR3 nucleotides read TGTGCCAGCAGCTTAGGCACTAGCGGGGGGGCCGGAGATACGCAGTATTTT.

This chain joins TRBV7-2 and TRBJ2-3; D call uncertain. Germline values: CDR1 SGHTA, CDR2 FQGNSA. CDR3 length: 15 amino acids. V was cut by 5 bases and J by 2 bases, with 14 bases left in between. The CDR3 DNA sequence: TGTGCCAGCAGCCCCCGGACCAAGAACACAGATACGCAGTATTTT. Amino acid sequence: CASSPRTKNTDTQYF.

The chain recombines TRBV28 with TRBJ2-1; 7 bases fit TRBD1. This CDR3 is 13 amino acids long. After removal of 7 bases from V and 6 bases from J, the junction contained 6 bases not matched to a gene. Germline V gene lookup returns CDR1 MDHEN and CDR2 SYDVKM. CDR3 sequence: CASNPTGANEQFF. DNA for the CDR3: TGTGCCAGCAACCCTACAGGGGCCAATGAGCAGTTCTTC.

This chain links TRBV7-9 with TRBJ2-5; D may be TRBD1 (5 bases). Looked up from germline, CDR1 is SEHNR and CDR2 is FQNEAQ (reference sequence). The CDR3 has 15 residues. Trimming left V 1 base short and J 8 bases short, with 17 bases between. The CDR3 is CASSLGSRVGETQYF. The CDR3 region has the DNA TGTGCCAGCAGCTTAGGATCCAGGGTAGGGGAAACCCAGTACTTC.

The chain carries TRBV14 and TRBJ1-2, with D hard to call. Trimming removed 0 bases from V and 3 bases from J, with 8 bases in between. The CDR3 has 14 amino acids. Germline CDR1 reads SGHDN; CDR2 reads FVKESK. CDR3 loop: CASSQDPGYYGYTF. The DNA for the CDR3 is TGTGCCAGCAGCCAAGATCCGGGGTACTATGGCTACACCTTC.